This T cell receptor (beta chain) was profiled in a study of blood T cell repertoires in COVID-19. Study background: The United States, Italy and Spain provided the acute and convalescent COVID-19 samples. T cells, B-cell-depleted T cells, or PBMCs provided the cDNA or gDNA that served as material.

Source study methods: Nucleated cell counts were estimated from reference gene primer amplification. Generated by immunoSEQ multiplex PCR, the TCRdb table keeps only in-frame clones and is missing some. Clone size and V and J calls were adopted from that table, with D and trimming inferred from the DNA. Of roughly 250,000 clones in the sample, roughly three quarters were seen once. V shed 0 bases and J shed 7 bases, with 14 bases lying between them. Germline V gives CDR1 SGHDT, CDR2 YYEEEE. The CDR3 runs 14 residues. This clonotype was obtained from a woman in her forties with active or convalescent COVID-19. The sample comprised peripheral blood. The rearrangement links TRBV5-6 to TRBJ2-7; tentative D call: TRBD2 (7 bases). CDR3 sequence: CASSLVGGAREQYF. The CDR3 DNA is TGTGCCAGCAGCTTGGTGGGGGGGGCCAGGGAGCAGTACTTC.